These T cell receptor beta chains were read from a single sample in a study of T cell responses to AZD1222 COVID-19 vaccine. Here immunoSEQ multiplex PCR was the method, and the copy in TCRdb shows in-frame clones only, minus some. Counted here are 140,000 to 150,000 clones, 75% to 90% occurring once; the ten biggest clones make up around 1.6%. Material: peripheral blood, obtained on day 0 of AZD1222 vaccination. These receptors were taken from an adult in good health. CDR3s include the opening cysteine and the closing phenylalanine or tryptophan. Fields, in order: CDR3 protein, CDR3 DNA, D gene, V gene, J gene, clone size. A D gene is named only where the DNA matches it firmly. Expanded clones are given a class, and other clones once, few, many or no size at all.

CDR3aa: CASSLDRRDSPLHF; CDR3nt: TGCGCCAGCAGCTTGGACAGGAGAGATTCACCCCTCCACTTT; d_gene: -; v_gene: TRBV5-1; j_gene: TRBJ1-6; abundance: -
CDR3aa: CASRPNTGELFF; CDR3nt: TGTGCCAGCAGGCCGAACACCGGGGAGCTGTTTTTT; d_gene: -; v_gene: TRBV7-2; j_gene: TRBJ2-2; abundance: few
CDR3aa: CASSPDQIYGYTF; CDR3nt: TGTGCCAGCAGTCCAGATCAGATCTATGGCTACACCTTC; d_gene: -; v_gene: TRBV6-6; j_gene: TRBJ1-2; abundance: -
CDR3aa: CASSIVRGARGSTEAFF; CDR3nt: TGTGCCAGTAGTATAGTTAGGGGGGCGAGGGGAAGCACTGAAGCTTTCTTT; d_gene: -; v_gene: TRBV19; j_gene: TRBJ1-1; abundance: -
CDR3aa: CASSGDGRGGPQHF; CDR3nt: TGTGCCAGCAGTGGGGACGGCCGGGGTGGGCCCCAGCATTTT; d_gene: -; v_gene: TRBV28; j_gene: TRBJ1-5; abundance: -
CDR3aa: CASSLGTDMNTEAFF; CDR3nt: TGCGCCAGCAGCTTGGGGACGGACATGAACACTGAAGCTTTCTTT; d_gene: -; v_gene: TRBV4-1; j_gene: TRBJ1-1; abundance: -
CDR3aa: CASFNRDASYEQYF; CDR3nt: TGTGCCAGCTTCAACCGGGACGCTTCCTACGAGCAGTACTTC; d_gene: -; v_gene: TRBV6-5; j_gene: TRBJ2-7; abundance: -
CDR3aa: CASSPYLWGGTDTQYF; CDR3nt: TGTGCCAGCAGCCCCTATCTCTGGGGGGGAACAGATACGCAGTATTTT; d_gene: TRBD2; v_gene: TRBV14; j_gene: TRBJ2-3; abundance: -
CDR3aa: CASTPGQITEAFF; CDR3nt: TGTGCCAGTACCCCGGGACAGATCACTGAAGCTTTCTTT; d_gene: TRBD1; v_gene: TRBV19; j_gene: TRBJ1-1; abundance: -
CDR3aa: CASSPGGRTEAFF; CDR3nt: TGTGCCAGCAGCCCGGGCGGGCGTACTGAAGCTTTTTTT; d_gene: -; v_gene: TRBV11-3; j_gene: TRBJ1-1; abundance: -
CDR3aa: CASSQDRGGHGYTF; CDR3nt: TGTGCCAGCAGCCAAGACAGGGGCGGACATGGCTACACCTTC; d_gene: TRBD1; v_gene: TRBV6-5; j_gene: TRBJ1-2; abundance: -
CDR3aa: CASSWLAGTDTQYF; CDR3nt: TGTGCCAGCTCGTGGCTAGCGGGCACAGATACGCAGTATTTT; d_gene: TRBD2; v_gene: TRBV7-9; j_gene: TRBJ2-3; abundance: once
CDR3aa: CASSYGLQVDNTEAFF; CDR3nt: TGTGCCAGCAGTTACGGGTTGCAAGTTGATAACACTGAAGCTTTCTTT; d_gene: -; v_gene: TRBV6-6; j_gene: TRBJ1-1; abundance: -
CDR3aa: CASSSRGGNSGNTIYF; CDR3nt: TGTGCCAGCAGCTCCAGAGGGGGAAACTCTGGAAACACCATATATTTT; d_gene: -; v_gene: TRBV7-2; j_gene: TRBJ1-3; abundance: -
CDR3aa: CASSRDFRPLEQYF; CDR3nt: TGTGCCAGCAGCCGGGACTTCCGACCGCTCGAGCAGTACTTC; d_gene: -; v_gene: TRBV5-4; j_gene: TRBJ2-7; abundance: -
CDR3aa: CAWSVPGAFDGYTF; CDR3nt: TGTGCCTGGAGTGTACCGGGGGCTTTTGATGGCTACACCTTC; d_gene: -; v_gene: TRBV30; j_gene: TRBJ1-2; abundance: -
CDR3aa: CASSLVLAGSTGANVLTF; CDR3nt: TGTGCCAGCAGCTTGGTACTAGCGGGAAGTACTGGGGCCAACGTCCTGACTTTC; d_gene: TRBD2; v_gene: TRBV5-5; j_gene: TRBJ2-6; abundance: -
CDR3aa: CASSLGARLSAETQYF; CDR3nt: TGTGCCAGCAGCTTAGGCGCTAGATTGTCGGCAGAGACCCAGTACTTC; d_gene: -; v_gene: TRBV11-2; j_gene: TRBJ2-5; abundance: -
CDR3aa: CASGLETGTGPQHF; CDR3nt: TGTGCTAGTGGTTTAGAAACCGGGACAGGGCCCCAGCATTTT; d_gene: TRBD1; v_gene: TRBV12-5; j_gene: TRBJ1-5; abundance: once
CDR3aa: CASSLTGDGGAGELFF; CDR3nt: TGTGCCAGCAGCCTAACAGGGGACGGGGGAGCCGGGGAGCTGTTTTTT; d_gene: -; v_gene: TRBV5-6; j_gene: TRBJ2-2; abundance: -
CDR3aa: CASHDRNHSPLHF; CDR3nt: TGCGCCAGCCACGACAGGAATCATTCACCCCTCCACTTT; d_gene: -; v_gene: TRBV10-2; j_gene: TRBJ1-6; abundance: -
CDR3aa: CASSQLAGVTGELFF; CDR3nt: TGCGCCAGCAGCCAACTAGCGGGAGTCACCGGGGAGCTGTTTTTT; d_gene: TRBD2; v_gene: TRBV4-1; j_gene: TRBJ2-2; abundance: -
CDR3aa: CASTTRGAVDTEAFF; CDR3nt: TGTGCCAGCACGACTCGGGGGGCCGTCGACACTGAAGCTTTCTTT; d_gene: -; v_gene: TRBV7-8; j_gene: TRBJ1-1; abundance: -
CDR3aa: CASSDGDTRNQPQHF; CDR3nt: TGTGCCAGCAGTGATGGGGACACTCGCAATCAGCCCCAGCATTTT; d_gene: -; v_gene: TRBV6-1; j_gene: TRBJ1-5; abundance: -
CDR3aa: CASSVGPSASYEQYF; CDR3nt: TGTGCCAGCAGCGTAGGTCCTAGCGCCTCCTACGAGCAGTACTTC; d_gene: -; v_gene: TRBV9; j_gene: TRBJ2-7; abundance: -
CDR3aa: CASSMLGENTEAFF; CDR3nt: TGTGCCAGTAGTATGTTGGGGGAGAACACTGAAGCTTTCTTT; d_gene: -; v_gene: TRBV19; j_gene: TRBJ1-1; abundance: few